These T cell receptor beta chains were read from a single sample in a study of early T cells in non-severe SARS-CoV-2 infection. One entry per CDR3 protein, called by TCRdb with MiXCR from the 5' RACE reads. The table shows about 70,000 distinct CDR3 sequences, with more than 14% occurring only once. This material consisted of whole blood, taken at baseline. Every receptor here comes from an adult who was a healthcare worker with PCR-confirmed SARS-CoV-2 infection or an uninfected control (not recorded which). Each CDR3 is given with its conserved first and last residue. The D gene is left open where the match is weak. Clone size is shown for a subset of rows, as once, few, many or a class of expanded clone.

CDR3 protein: CASSLGRQGDEQYF; CDR3 DNA: TGTGCCAGCAGCTTAGGGAGACAGGGGGACGAGCAGTACTTC; D gene: TRBD1; CDR3 length: 14; clone size: few; J gene: TRBJ2-7; V gene: TRBV11-2
CDR3 protein: CASRPQGLAGSEQYF; CDR3 DNA: TGTGCCAGCAGGCCCCAGGGACTAGCGGGATCCGAGCAGTACTTC; D gene: TRBD2; CDR3 length: 15; clone size: -; J gene: TRBJ2-7; V gene: TRBV7-9
CDR3 protein: CASSLGQRVVTDTQYF; CDR3 DNA: TGTGCCAGCAGCTTGGGGCAGCGAGTAGTCACAGATACGCAGTATTTT; D gene: -; CDR3 length: 16; clone size: few; J gene: TRBJ2-3; V gene: TRBV5-4
CDR3 protein: CASSLEQHSYEQYF; CDR3 DNA: TGCGCCAGCAGCTTGGAGCAGCACTCCTACGAGCAGTACTTC; D gene: -; CDR3 length: 14; clone size: -; J gene: TRBJ2-7; V gene: TRBV5-1
CDR3 protein: CASSSGTRSYEQYF; CDR3 DNA: TGTGCCAGCAGCTCCGGGACTCGTTCCTACGAGCAGTACTTC; D gene: -; CDR3 length: 14; clone size: many; J gene: TRBJ2-7; V gene: TRBV7-9
CDR3 protein: CASSRDSVYSNQPQHF; CDR3 DNA: TGTGCCAGCTCACGTGACAGCGTCTATAGCAATCAGCCCCAGCATTTT; D gene: -; CDR3 length: 16; clone size: few; J gene: TRBJ1-5; V gene: TRBV18
CDR3 protein: CASSETGGSYEQYF; CDR3 DNA: TGTGCCAGCAGTGAAACAGGGGGATCATACGAGCAGTACTTC; D gene: TRBD1; CDR3 length: 14; clone size: -; J gene: TRBJ2-7; V gene: TRBV2
CDR3 protein: CASSPQDREDNEQFF; CDR3 DNA: TGTGCCAGCAGTCCACAAGACAGGGAGGACAATGAGCAGTTCTTC; D gene: -; CDR3 length: 15; clone size: many; J gene: TRBJ2-1; V gene: TRBV12-3/TRBV12-4
CDR3 protein: CATRGQVGRQETQYF; CDR3 DNA: TGTGCCACGAGGGGACAGGTCGGGCGCCAAGAGACCCAGTACTTC; D gene: TRBD1; CDR3 length: 15; clone size: -; J gene: TRBJ2-5; V gene: TRBV6-1
CDR3 protein: CASTPLLGNEQFF; CDR3 DNA: TGCGCCAGCACCCCCCTTCTCGGCAATGAGCAGTTCTTC; D gene: -; CDR3 length: 13; clone size: many; J gene: TRBJ2-1; V gene: TRBV5-1
CDR3 protein: CAILGLDRGNEQFF; CDR3 DNA: TGTGCCATCCTAGGTCTTGACAGGGGCAATGAGCAGTTCTTC; D gene: TRBD1; CDR3 length: 14; clone size: few; J gene: TRBJ2-1; V gene: TRBV12-3/TRBV12-4
CDR3 protein: CSVGYSGRADEQFF; CDR3 DNA: TGCAGCGTTGGCTATAGCGGGAGGGCCGATGAGCAGTTCTTC; D gene: TRBD2; CDR3 length: 14; clone size: -; J gene: TRBJ2-1; V gene: TRBV29-1
CDR3 protein: CASSTHRGDGPQHF; CDR3 DNA: TGTGCCAGTAGTACCCACAGGGGGGACGGGCCCCAGCATTTT; D gene: TRBD1; CDR3 length: 14; clone size: few; J gene: TRBJ1-5; V gene: TRBV19
CDR3 protein: CASSSADTQYF; CDR3 DNA: TGTGCCAGCAGCTCGGCCGATACGCAGTATTTT; D gene: -; CDR3 length: 11; clone size: -; J gene: TRBJ2-3; V gene: TRBV5-4
CDR3 protein: CASSSDFPGTGERGYTF; CDR3 DNA: TGTGCCAGCAGTTCAGATTTCCCCGGGACAGGGGAGAGAGGCTACACCTTC; D gene: TRBD1; CDR3 length: 17; clone size: few; J gene: TRBJ1-2; V gene: TRBV27
CDR3 protein: CAWSPGHLNTEAFF; CDR3 DNA: TGTGCCTGGAGCCCGGGACACCTGAACACTGAAGCTTTCTTT; D gene: -; CDR3 length: 14; clone size: few; J gene: TRBJ1-1; V gene: TRBV30
CDR3 protein: CASSYEGDF; CDR3 DNA: TGTGCCAGCAGTTACGAGGGGGATTTT; D gene: -; CDR3 length: 9; clone size: many; J gene: TRBJ2-3; V gene: TRBV6-5
CDR3 protein: CASSWRHNEKLFF; CDR3 DNA: TGTGCCAGCAGCTGGAGGCACAATGAAAAACTGTTTTTT; D gene: -; CDR3 length: 13; clone size: -; J gene: TRBJ1-4; V gene: TRBV7-2
CDR3 protein: CASTGQAGNGNQPQHF; CDR3 DNA: TGTGCCAGCACCGGACAGGCCGGGAATGGCAATCAGCCCCAGCATTTT; D gene: TRBD1; CDR3 length: 16; clone size: few; J gene: TRBJ1-5; V gene: TRBV2
CDR3 protein: CSAPGLAGKNEQFF; CDR3 DNA: TGCAGTGCCCCTGGACTAGCGGGAAAGAATGAGCAGTTCTTC; D gene: TRBD2; CDR3 length: 14; clone size: -; J gene: TRBJ2-1; V gene: TRBV20-1
CDR3 protein: CASSAVGLNNQPQHF; CDR3 DNA: TGTGCCAGCAGTGCCGTAGGGTTAAACAATCAGCCCCAGCATTTT; D gene: -; CDR3 length: 15; clone size: few; J gene: TRBJ1-5; V gene: TRBV6-1
CDR3 protein: CASSLDLNDPYGYTF; CDR3 DNA: TGTGCCAGCAGCTTAGATCTCAATGATCCCTATGGCTACACCTTC; D gene: -; CDR3 length: 15; clone size: few; J gene: TRBJ1-2; V gene: TRBV11-2
CDR3 protein: CASSSPSRDSQETQYF; CDR3 DNA: TGTGCCAGCAGTTCCCCATCCCGGGACAGCCAAGAGACCCAGTACTTC; D gene: TRBD1; CDR3 length: 16; clone size: -; J gene: TRBJ2-5; V gene: TRBV28
CDR3 protein: CASSPGQGTYEQYF; CDR3 DNA: TGTGCCAGCTCACCGGGACAGGGGACCTACGAGCAGTACTTC; D gene: TRBD1; CDR3 length: 14; clone size: many; J gene: TRBJ2-7; V gene: TRBV18
CDR3 protein: CASSTAGGPDTQYF; CDR3 DNA: TGTGCCAGCAGTACAGCGGGAGGGCCAGATACGCAGTATTTT; D gene: TRBD2; CDR3 length: 14; clone size: -; J gene: TRBJ2-3; V gene: TRBV27
CDR3 protein: CAISGMNTEAFF; CDR3 DNA: TGTGCCATCAGTGGAATGAACACTGAAGCTTTCTTT; D gene: -; CDR3 length: 12; clone size: -; J gene: TRBJ1-1; V gene: TRBV10-3
CDR3 protein: CASSLTWKGSTDTQYF; CDR3 DNA: TGTGCCAGCAGCTTAACGTGGAAAGGGAGCACAGATACGCAGTATTTT; D gene: -; CDR3 length: 16; clone size: few; J gene: TRBJ2-3; V gene: TRBV7-3
CDR3 protein: CASSPDRMEQFF; CDR3 DNA: TGTGCCAGCAGTCCGGACAGGATGGAGCAGTTCTTC; D gene: TRBD1; CDR3 length: 12; clone size: -; J gene: TRBJ2-1; V gene: TRBV7-9
CDR3 protein: CASRGTSGGFSYF; CDR3 DNA: TGTGCCAGCAGGGGGACTAGCGGTGGGTTTTCGTATTTT; D gene: TRBD2; CDR3 length: 13; clone size: few; J gene: TRBJ2-3; V gene: TRBV25-1
CDR3 protein: CASSPGRGSEAFF; CDR3 DNA: TGTGCCAGCAGCCCGGGGCGCGGGTCTGAAGCTTTCTTT; D gene: -; CDR3 length: 13; clone size: few; J gene: TRBJ1-1; V gene: TRBV5-4
CDR3 protein: CASSLQGSSTEAFF; CDR3 DNA: TGTGCCAGCAGCTTACAGGGTAGTAGCACTGAAGCTTTCTTT; D gene: -; CDR3 length: 14; clone size: few; J gene: TRBJ1-1; V gene: TRBV7-2
CDR3 protein: CASSQATGGWETQYF; CDR3 DNA: TGTGCCAGCAGCCAAGCCACAGGGGGCTGGGAGACCCAGTACTTC; D gene: TRBD1; CDR3 length: 15; clone size: many; J gene: TRBJ2-5; V gene: TRBV14